Listed below are T cell receptor beta chains from one sample, sequenced in a study of a mutant IDH1 vaccine in newly diagnosed glioma. Some clones are missing from TCRdb's copy, which holds only in-frame ones; the method was immunoSEQ multiplex PCR. The sample shows roughly 46,000 clones, roughly 89% of them seen only once. The sequencing here drew on PBMCs, taken from a glioma patient treated with radiotherapy, temozolomide or both. The source of these receptors is a man between 40 and 49 years old with glioma. CDR3s include the opening cysteine and the closing phenylalanine or tryptophan. A D gene is named only where the DNA matches it firmly. Size is omitted from some rows. Given values are once, few, many or a class for expanded clones.

J | V | size | D | DNA | CDR3
TRBJ2-4 | TRBV13 | - | - | TGTGCCAGCAGCTTTAAACTAGCCAAAAACATTCAGTACTTC | CASSFKLAKNIQYF
TRBJ2-1 | TRBV14 | - | - | TGTGCCAGCAGCCAAGAAAGCTTGGCCTGGGGGAATGAGCAGTTCTTC | CASSQESLAWGNEQFF
TRBJ2-7 | TRBV18 | few | - | TGTGCCAGCTCAAGCGTGAGCTCCTACGAGCAGTACTTC | CASSSVSSYEQYF
TRBJ2-3 | TRBV5-1 | - | TRBD2 | TGCGCCAGCAGCCATTCAGGGAGGGCCCCAGATACGCAGTATTTT | CASSHSGRAPDTQYF
TRBJ2-7 | TRBV18 | once | - | TGTGCCAGCTCACCATTACGGGAGTTGGCCGAGCAGTACTTC | CASSPLRELAEQYF
TRBJ1-4 | TRBV5-1 | once | - | TGCGCCAGCAGCTTACGTCACCCAGCTAATGAAAAACTGTTTTTT | CASSLRHPANEKLFF
TRBJ2-3 | TRBV7-9 | - | TRBD1 | TGTGCCAGCAGCTGGGACAGGGATACGCAGTATTTT | CASSWDRDTQYF
TRBJ2-7 | TRBV6-1 | - | - | TGTGCCAGCAGTGAAGAAGGGGCATGGAGTGAGCAGTACTTC | CASSEEGAWSEQYF
TRBJ2-7 | TRBV27 | - | - | TGTGCCAGCAGGACACAGGGCTACGAGCAGTACTTC | CASRTQGYEQYF
TRBJ2-6 | TRBV5-6 | - | - | TGTGCCAGCAGACATATTCCGGGACGCGCATTGAATGGGGCCAACGTCCTGACTTTC | CASRHIPGRALNGANVLTF
TRBJ2-5 | TRBV7-2 | once | - | TGTGCCAGCAGCCCCGGGACTTGGCGAGGGACCCAGTACTTC | CASSPGTWRGTQYF
TRBJ1-5 | TRBV19 | few | - | TGTGCCAGTAGATATCAGGGTACTCAGCCCCAGCATTTT | CASRYQGTQPQHF
TRBJ1-2 | TRBV6-5 | - | - | TGTGCCAGCAGTCCGGACGGGATCTATGGCTACACCTTC | CASSPDGIYGYTF
TRBJ2-7 | TRBV27 | - | TRBD2 | TGTGCCAGCAGTTTAACCCGTAGCGGGAGCTCCGAGCAGTACTTC | CASSLTRSGSSEQYF
TRBJ2-1 | TRBV2 | - | - | TGTGCCAGCAACGGACCCCCTATTGAGGAGCAGTTCTTC | CASNGPPIEEQFF
TRBJ2-7 | TRBV6-6 | - | - | TGTGCCAGCAGTTACAGGGGCTACGAGCAGTACTTC | CASSYRGYEQYF
TRBJ2-7 | TRBV21-1 | - | - | TGTGCCAGCCTCGTTGTGGGTGGGAACTTC | CASLVVGGNF
TRBJ2-1 | TRBV11-1 | few | - | TGTGCCAGCAGCCTCGGCTACAATGAGCAGTTCTTC | CASSLGYNEQFF
TRBJ1-1 | TRBV6-1 | few | - | TGTGCCAGCAGTTTAGGGGGGGTATCTGAAGCTTTCTTT | CASSLGGVSEAFF
TRBJ1-1 | TRBV6-4 | - | - | TGTCCACAAAACAAGACGATACTGAACACTGAAGCTTTCTTT | CPQNKTILNTEAFF
TRBJ2-7 | TRBV2 | - | TRBD2 | TGTGCCAGCAGGGGACTAGCCTACGAGCAGTACTTC | CASRGLAYEQYF
TRBJ2-1 | TRBV4-1 | - | TRBD1 | TGCGCCAGCAGCCAAATAAACAGGGGTGATGAGCAGTTCTTC | CASSQINRGDEQFF
TRBJ2-5 | TRBV7-9 | - | - | TGTGCCAGCAGCCTTCGGGGTGTAGAGACCCAGTACTTC | CASSLRGVETQYF
TRBJ2-2 | TRBV7-8 | few | TRBD1 | TGTGCCAGCAGGGACGGCCAGGGGGCGCGTCTCACCGGGGAGCTGTTTTTT | CASRDGQGARLTGELFF
TRBJ1-1 | TRBV27 | - | - | TGTGCCAGCAGTTTGGGACACACGAACACTGAAGCTTTCTTT | CASSLGHTNTEAFF
TRBJ1-2 | TRBV27 | - | - | TGTGCCAGCAGTTTATTGGGGGGGAGCGTAGGCTACACCTTC | CASSLLGGSVGYTF
TRBJ2-7 | TRBV5-5 | - | - | TGTGCCAGCAGCTTTCGAGACTTACTCCCAGATTACGAGCAGTACTTC | CASSFRDLLPDYEQYF
TRBJ2-3 | TRBV5-1 | - | - | TGCGCCAGCAGCCGAAGTCAAGAGGGAGATACGCAGTATTTT | CASSRSQEGDTQYF
TRBJ1-1 | TRBV6-5 | - | - | TGTGCCAGCAGCCCTGAATGGACCTATGAAGCTTTCTTT | CASSPEWTYEAFF
TRBJ1-5 | TRBV7-5 | - | - | TGTGCCAGAAGCTTAGTTGGCCAAATTATCTCCCTTTTTTTT | CARSLVGQIISLFF
TRBJ2-1 | TRBV4-2 | - | - | TGTGCCAGCAGCAAGGGCCATCAAATTAGCTCCTACAATGAGCAGTTCTTC | CASSKGHQISSYNEQFF